This record concerns one T cell receptor beta chain sequence. No cognate antigen has been identified for it. Per-nucleotide qualities are absent, and no much larger clonotype sits a single base away. The sample comes from a study of shared clonotypes between healthy human individuals (dated by TCRdb to about 2020). Study-wide context: The cohort included three men and two women between 18 and 49 years of age. Each donor's leukapheresis produced roughly between roughly 0.85 and 9.5 billion PBMCs. Different laboratories and diverse techniques were used to prepare libraries and sequence TCR repertoires, to increase sequencing depth and limit assay-specific biases. For each donor, CD4 naive and CD4 memory were each run on three plates, CD8 naive on two plates, and CD8 memory on one plate. The study deeply sequenced blood TCR repertoires of about five healthy adults to estimate repertoire size and the extent of clonotype sharing between individuals. What the research found in general, with its limitations: Roughly 5% of naive CD4, approximately 3.7% of naive CD8, 2.3% of memory CD4, and less than 0.45% of memory CD8 clonotypes were shared across a handful of donors. Sampling was limited to blood, and TCR repertoires in tissue likely differ from TCR repertoires in blood. Even with the large sequencing depth, rarefaction of the sorted-subset datasets indicated that sequencing was incomplete. Compared with non-shared clonotypes, clonotypes shared by all four sorted-subset donors had higher generation probabilities. Pairwise subsampling led to the expectation that sequencing depth would affect the degree of clonotype sharing among donors. Larger estimated clonotype richness was generally found for naive subsets than for memory subsets. Because the study included a small number of donors, the genetic and exposure-history diversity represented was limited.

Using the deep immunoSEQ assay, TCR CDR3 regions were amplified from genomic DNA by multiplex PCR. For each cell subset, the extracted genomic DNA was distributed evenly across all wells of several immunoSEQ 96-well plates, and each plate served as one replicate. For sorted subsets, about 210 ng of genomic DNA, equivalent to 25,000 to 35,000 T cell genomes, went into each replicate PCR. Purified libraries were measured with a Qubit 3.0 fluorometer, size-checked on a Bioanalyzer 2100, and measured again with the KAPA Library Quantification kit. Every immunoSEQ 96-well plate was sequenced on a dedicated single-read 150-cycle Illumina NextSeq 550 flow cell. The authors' analysis ran thus. The immunoSEQ output contained only junctional sequences without quality scores, so filtering could not match that applied to full-length reads. To assign V/J genes and CDR3, sequences were annotated against IMGT germline references using PyIR, a Python wrapper for IgBLAST v1.9. Reads with weak V/J assignments (E-value above 1e-6), missing CDR3, stop codons, out-of-frame junctions, or ambiguous translated residues were removed. V3J clonotypes were defined as sequences sharing an identical inferred V gene, J gene, and CDR3 amino acid sequence. Percentage overlap between repertoires was computed as shared unique clonotypes divided by the size of the smaller repertoire. RTK rarefaction, the Chao1 estimator, and Recon v2.1 estimates of unobserved clonotypes were used to assess repertoire richness. Generation probabilities were computed with OLGA for all TCRbeta clonotypes obtained by the gDNA method from several donors. TCRdb re-hosts the immuneACCESS table, in-frame sequences only. Its copies lack some clones; in the studies checked, an unresolved V gene accounts for under half of them, and the cause for the rest is not known. The V and J calls and clone size are taken from that table; D and trimming were inferred from the DNA. The sample table lists approximately 710,000 clones, roughly 88% of them with a count of one. 34% of the sample belongs to the ten largest clones.

The donors were healthy, HIV-negative adults who had no recently reported acute infections or vaccinations. Every donor was a Caucasian adult living in Nashville, Tennessee, USA. The CD8 memory samples were a combination of magnetically selected CD45RO+ cells and CCR7-negative CD45RA+ effector memory (TemRA) cells. After blood collection by leukapheresis, PBMCs were isolated using Ficoll-Histopaque density gradient centrifugation and then cryopreserved in the vapor phase of liquid nitrogen. Purity and quantity of every magnetically sorted T cell population were checked by analytical flow cytometry. Genomic DNA was isolated from every sorted fraction and measured by UV absorbance on a Nanodrop 2000c. The receptor was isolated from a man younger than 30 in good health. Some clones in this sample may be carry-over from other donors' samples. Sequencing input: memory CD8+ T cells from PBMCs. The sample's cell subset or site label, decoded: CD45RO+ cells pooled with CCR7-negative TemRA cells.

The CDR3 region reads CASSYQARGEGGGELFF. The nucleotides read TGTGCCAGCAGCTATCAGGCCAGGGGGGAGGGCGGCGGGGAGCTGTTTTTT. The chain uses TRBV11-2 and TRBJ2-2, with the D assignment possibly TRBD1 or TRBD2, given 7 matching bases for each. The germline V gene sets CDR1 to SGHAT and CDR2 to FQNNGV. The germline ends are 22 bases apart after V is trimmed by 4 bases and J by 7 bases. The CDR3 starts with the cysteine, ends with the phenylalanine, and has 17 residues. Here the CDR3 DNA is all that survives: 51 bases in frame from base 1.